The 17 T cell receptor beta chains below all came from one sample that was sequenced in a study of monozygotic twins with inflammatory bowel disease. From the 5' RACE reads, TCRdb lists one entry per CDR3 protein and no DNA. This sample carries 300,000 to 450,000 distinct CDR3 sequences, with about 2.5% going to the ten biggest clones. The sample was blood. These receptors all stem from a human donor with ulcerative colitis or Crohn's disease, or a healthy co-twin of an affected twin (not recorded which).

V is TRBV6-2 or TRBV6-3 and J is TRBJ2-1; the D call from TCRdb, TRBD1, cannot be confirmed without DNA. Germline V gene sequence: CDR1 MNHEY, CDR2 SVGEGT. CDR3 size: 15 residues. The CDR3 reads CASSSPPLSYNEQFF.

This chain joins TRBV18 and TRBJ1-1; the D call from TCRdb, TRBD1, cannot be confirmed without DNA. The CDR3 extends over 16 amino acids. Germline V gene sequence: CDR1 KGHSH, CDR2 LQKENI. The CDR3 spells CASSPRGGAGNTEAFF.

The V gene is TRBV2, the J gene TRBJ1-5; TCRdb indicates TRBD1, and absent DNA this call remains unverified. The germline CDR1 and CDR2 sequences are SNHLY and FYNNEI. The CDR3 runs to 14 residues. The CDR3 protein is CASSDQGGNRPQHF.

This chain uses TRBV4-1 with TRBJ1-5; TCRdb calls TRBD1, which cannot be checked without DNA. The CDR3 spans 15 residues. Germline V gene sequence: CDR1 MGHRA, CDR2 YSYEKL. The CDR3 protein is CASSRGQGGNQPQHF.

CDR3: CASSPNGQVATNEKLFF. The V gene is TRBV18, the J gene TRBJ1-4. The CDR3 totals 17 residues. CDR1 KGHSH and CDR2 LQKENI come from the germline V gene.

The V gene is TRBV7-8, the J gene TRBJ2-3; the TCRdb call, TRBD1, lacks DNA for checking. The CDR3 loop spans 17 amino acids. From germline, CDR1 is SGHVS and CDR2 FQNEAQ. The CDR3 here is CASSLTPGQGLADTQYF.

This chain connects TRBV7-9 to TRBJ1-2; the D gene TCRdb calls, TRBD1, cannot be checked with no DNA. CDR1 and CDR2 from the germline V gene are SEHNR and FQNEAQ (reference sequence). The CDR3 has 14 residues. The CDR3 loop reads CASSLASGGEGYTF.

CDR3 in amino acids: CASSFDTNTGELFF. The V call is TRBV5-1, the J call TRBJ2-2. CDR1 and CDR2 from the germline V gene are SGHRS and YFSETQ. The CDR3 is 14 residues long.

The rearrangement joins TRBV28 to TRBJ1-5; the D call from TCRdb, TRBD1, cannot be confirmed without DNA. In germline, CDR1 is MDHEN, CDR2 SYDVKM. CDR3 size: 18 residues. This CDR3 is CASSLRVGAHYSNQPQHF.

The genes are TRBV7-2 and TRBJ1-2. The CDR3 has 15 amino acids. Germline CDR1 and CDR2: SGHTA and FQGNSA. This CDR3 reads CASSPPPTANYGYTF.

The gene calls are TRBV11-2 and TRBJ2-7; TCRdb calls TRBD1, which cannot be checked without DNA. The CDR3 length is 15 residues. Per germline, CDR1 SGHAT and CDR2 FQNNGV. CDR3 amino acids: CASSPGQGIVSEQYF.

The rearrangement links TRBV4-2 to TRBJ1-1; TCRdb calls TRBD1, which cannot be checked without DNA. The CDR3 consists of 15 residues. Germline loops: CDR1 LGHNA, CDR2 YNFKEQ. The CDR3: CASSLHLTGQTEAFF.

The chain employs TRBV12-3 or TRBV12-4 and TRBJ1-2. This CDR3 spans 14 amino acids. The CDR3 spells CASSLSTSHYGYTF.

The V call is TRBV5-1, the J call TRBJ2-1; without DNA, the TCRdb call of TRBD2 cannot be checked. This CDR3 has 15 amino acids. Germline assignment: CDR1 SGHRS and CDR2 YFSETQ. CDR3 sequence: CASSPGLVSSNEQFF.

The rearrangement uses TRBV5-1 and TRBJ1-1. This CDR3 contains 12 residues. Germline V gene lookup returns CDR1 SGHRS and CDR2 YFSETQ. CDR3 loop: CASSLDSIEAFF.

CDR3 protein: CASSSNGRYRQETQYF. The V and J genes are TRBV3-1 and TRBJ2-5; the TCRdb call, TRBD2, lacks DNA for checking. Germline CDR1 is LGHDT and CDR2 is YNNKEL (reference sequence). The CDR3 runs 16 residues.

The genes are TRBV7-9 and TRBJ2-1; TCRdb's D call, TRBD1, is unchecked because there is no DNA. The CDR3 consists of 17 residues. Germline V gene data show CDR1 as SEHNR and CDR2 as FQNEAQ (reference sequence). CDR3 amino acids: CASSFCPVGSAICEQFF.